Each of the 25 T cell receptor beta chains below was sequenced from the same sample in a study of prognosis after radiotherapy for stage I lung cancer. CDR3 of TCR beta was amplified from genomic DNA via a two-round multiplex PCR. Gene-specific primers for each TRBV and TRBJ gene drove first-round PCR. TCRdb analysed the multiplex PCR reads with MiXCR anew, one entry per CDR3 protein. The table records some 38,000 distinct CDR3 sequences, around a quarter of them present only once. Material: PBMCs, obtained before or after stereotactic body radiation therapy (not recorded which). Receptors originate from a donor aged 50 or older with non-small cell lung cancer.

On this clonotype itself: A clone one base away is much larger, so this may be a read error. J is TRBJ2-5 and V is TRBV7-7; perhaps TRBD2 as D (6 bases). The germline gives CDR1 SSHAT, CDR2 FNYEAQ (reference sequence). The CDR3 is 13 amino acids. CDR3 loop: CASSKLVGGTQYF. Here the CDR3 DNA reads TGTGCTAGCAGCAAACTAGTCGGGGGGACCCAGTACTTC.

About this clonotype: A single base is all that separates this from a far larger clone, so a read error is likely. The chain joins TRBV10-3 to TRBJ1-2, with a weak D call TRBD1 (6 bases). Germline CDR1 reads ENHRY; CDR2 reads SYGVKD. This CDR3 is built from 17 residues. The DNA of the CDR3 is TGTGCCAGCAGTGAAGACGGAGCAGGGGCCGCCAGCTATGGCTACACCTTC. It yields the protein CASSEDGAGAASYGYTF.

This clonotype has a count of ten or more. The V gene is TRBV19, the J gene TRBJ2-1; 7 bases agree with TRBD2. The CDR3 has 17 residues. V gave up 6 bases and J gave up 0 bases; unmatched junction bases: 11. Germline values: CDR1 LNHDA, CDR2 SQIVND (reference sequence). CDR3 in DNA: TGTGCCAGTAGAAGCAAGATTCTAGCGGCCTCCTACAATGAGCAGTTCTTC. Translated, it gives CASRSKILAASYNEQFF.

This clonotype has ten or more counts. V gene TRBV30 combines with J gene TRBJ1-3; the D gene is possibly TRBD1 (6 bases). Germline assignment: CDR1 GTSNPN and CDR2 SVGIG (reference sequence). CDR3 size: 16 residues. Trimming removed 0 bases at V and 0 bases at J, with 12 bases between. CDR3: CAWSVAGASSGNTIYF. The CDR3 DNA reads TGTGCCTGGAGTGTAGCAGGGGCCAGCTCTGGAAACACCATATATTTT.

This clonotype is medium-sized within its sample. This rearrangement joins TRBV2 to TRBJ2-1, with 11 bases fitting TRBD2. Germline V gives CDR1 SNHLY, CDR2 FYNNEI. Unmatched junction bases numbered 3, after V lost 7 bases and J lost 7 bases. The CDR3 is 13 residues long. The CDR3 DNA sequence: TGTGCCAGCATAGCGGGAGGGCTAAATGAGCAGTTCTTC. Its protein product is CASIAGGLNEQFF.

This clonotype was observed many times. The rearrangement links TRBV24-1 to TRBJ2-1; 7 nucleotides agree with TRBD1. This CDR3 is 16 amino acids long. From germline, CDR1 is KGHDR and CDR2 SFDVKD. V shed 4 bases, J shed 5 bases, and the junction held 10 bases outside the gene matches. The CDR3 loop is CATSELTGPGDNEQFF. Here the CDR3 DNA reads TGTGCCACCAGTGAATTGACAGGGCCAGGCGACAATGAGCAGTTCTTC.

Ten or more counts support this clonotype. This chain connects TRBV20-1 to TRBJ2-1; possibly TRBD2 for D (6 bases). Trimming cost V 3 bases and J 7 bases, with 16 bases left between them. CDR3 length equals 14 residues. Per germline, CDR1 DFQATT and CDR2 SNEGSKA (reference sequence). CDR3 protein: CSASIRERSNEQFF. The CDR3 DNA is TGCAGTGCTAGCATACGGGAGAGGTCTAATGAGCAGTTCTTC.

Ten or more counts support this clonotype. V gene TRBV6-1 combines with J gene TRBJ2-7; D gene ambiguous. V was shortened by 7 bases and J by 0 bases, with 10 bases between the two germline ends. This CDR3 has 13 residues. Germline V gene lookup returns CDR1 MNHNS and CDR2 SASEGT. CDR3 sequence: CASTPGLSYEQYF. CDR3 nucleotide sequence: TGTGCCAGCACACCGGGCCTCTCCTACGAGCAGTACTTC.

This clonotype was detected many times. The rearrangement links TRBV12-3 or TRBV12-4 to TRBJ1-6, with D unclear. The V and J ends lost 7 bases and 14 bases respectively, with 15 bases between them. The CDR3 spans 12 residues. In DNA, the CDR3 is TGTGCCAGCACGTACACGGATAGGGCCCTCCACTTT. Amino acids: CASTYTDRALHF.

This clonotype appeared many times. This sequence joins TRBV28 and TRBJ1-1; the D is unclear. V lost 2 bases, J lost 3 bases, and 4 bases lay in between. CDR1 and CDR2 (germline): MDHEN, SYDVKM. This CDR3 comprises 12 residues. This CDR3 is CASSLPHTEAFF. The CDR3 DNA is TGTGCCAGCAGTTTACCCCACACTGAAGCTTTCTTT. Using reference TRBV28 and TRBJ1-1 for the parts outside the CDR3, the full variable domain is DVKVTQSSRYLVKRTGEKVFLECVQDMDHENMFWYRQDPGLGLRLIYFSYDVKMKEKGDIPEGYSVSREKKERFSLILESASTNQTSMYLCASSLPHTEAFFGQGTRLTVV.

The table lists this clonotype with many counts. This chain connects TRBV18 to TRBJ1-1; no clear D. The CDR3 covers 14 residues. Trimming stripped 3 bases from V and 5 bases from J, with 13 bases between. Germline V gene sequence: CDR1 KGHSH, CDR2 LQKENI. The DNA of the CDR3 is TGTGCCAGCTCACCTATCCCCCCGCGGACTGAAGCTTTCTTT. Amino acid sequence: CASSPIPPRTEAFF.

In DNA, the CDR3 is TGTGCCAGCAGTTACGCCTCTGGGGGAATCTACACCTTC. It translates to CASSYASGGIYTF. V gene TRBV6-5 combines with J gene TRBJ1-2, with TRBD1 as a possible D gene (5 bases). V was clipped by 2 bases and J by 10 bases, with 14 bases between them. This CDR3 has 13 residues. In germline, CDR1 is MNHEY, CDR2 SVGAGI.

The rearrangement links TRBV6-2 or TRBV6-3 to TRBJ2-7; 9 nucleotides align to TRBD2. V was pared by 6 bases and J by 0 bases, with 6 bases of the junction left unmatched. This CDR3 has 15 residues. Germline V gene lookup returns CDR1 MNHEY and CDR2 SVGEGT. DNA of the CDR3: TGTGCCAGCAGAGGGGCGGGAGGGGGCTCCTACGAGCAGTACTTC. Translated, it gives CASRGAGGGSYEQYF.

This clonotype was counted ten times or more. The chain carries TRBV4-1 and TRBJ2-7; D may be TRBD2 (5 bases). V dropped 1 base and J dropped 2 bases, with 9 bases sitting between them. Germline CDR1 MGHRA, CDR2 YSYEKL. The CDR3 spans 14 residues. CDR3 residues: CASSQGGSPYEQYF. CDR3 bases: TGCGCCAGCAGCCAAGGAGGGAGCCCCTACGAGCAGTACTTC.

A remark on this clonotype: This is likely an artifact of a read error, given a far larger clone one base away. This sequence joins TRBV6-9 and TRBJ1-5; D perhaps matches TRBD1 (6 bases). The V gene's germline CDR1 is MNHGY and CDR2 SVAAGI. The CDR3 runs 11 residues. The chain's CDR3 is CASSYRGVENF. The CDR3 nucleotides read TGTGCCAGCAGTTACAGGGGAGTAGAAAATTTT.

This clonotype appeared many times. The chain couples TRBV20-1 to TRBJ2-1; 7 bases line up with TRBD1. The CDR3 covers 14 residues. Germline CDR1 and CDR2: DFQATT and SNEGSKA (reference sequence). V lost 2 bases and J lost 3; bases outside the gene matches: 4. The DNA of the CDR3 is TGCAGTGCTAGATGGACAGGCCGCTACAATGAGCAGTTCTTC. This codes for CSARWTGRYNEQFF.

At least ten counts were recorded for this clonotype. CDR3 in amino acids: CASSETGSNQPQHF. The CDR3, as DNA: TGTGCCAGCAGTGAGACAGGGAGCAATCAGCCCCAGCATTTT. The V and J genes are TRBV2 and TRBJ1-5; 7 bases map to TRBD1. Germline trimming cut 3 bases from V and 1 base from J; bases unmatched to any gene: 0. The CDR3 has 14 amino acids. The germline gives CDR1 SNHLY, CDR2 FYNNEI.

This clonotype was counted many times. J is TRBJ2-1 and V is TRBV14; the match to TRBD2 covers 11 bases. Germline values: CDR1 SGHDN, CDR2 FVKESK. The CDR3 sequence is 18 residues long. Unmatched junction bases numbered 7, after V lost 3 bases and J lost 0 bases. CDR3 region: CASSQLTSGILSYNEQFF. The CDR3 nucleotides are TGTGCCAGCAGCCAGTTGACTAGCGGGATCCTCTCCTACAATGAGCAGTTCTTC.

This clonotype came up many times. The chain joins TRBV28 to TRBJ2-7; D may match TRBD1 or TRBD2 (5 bases each). Germline-derived CDR1 and CDR2 are MDHEN and SYDVKM. The CDR3 contains 15 residues. V was pared by 8 bases and J by 4 bases, with 21 bases between. The CDR3 loop is CASCSGGGGFYEQYF. The CDR3, as DNA: TGTGCCAGCTGCTCAGGTGGTGGGGGTTTTTACGAGCAGTACTTC.

This clonotype has ten or more counts. The V gene is TRBV7-2, the J gene TRBJ1-3, with D unclear. Trimming took off 2 bases at V and 2 bases at J, with 10 bases between the two ends. This CDR3 is built from 15 residues. The germline CDR1 and CDR2 sequences are SGHTA and FQGNSA. The CDR3 coding sequence is TGTGCCAGCAGCTTAAGGGATTTCGCTGGAAACACCATATATTTT. This gives the protein CASSLRDFAGNTIYF. Supplemented by reference TRBV7-2 and TRBJ1-3, the full variable domain reads GAGVSQSPSNKVTEKGKDVELRCDPISGHTALYWYRQSLGQGLEFLIYFQGNSAPDKSGLPSDRFSAERTGGSVSTLTIQRTQQEDSAVYLCASSLRDFAGNTIYFGEGSWLTVV.

Ten or more counts support this clonotype. This rearrangement joins TRBV7-6 to TRBJ2-5, with 8 nucleotides matching TRBD2. V shed 4 bases and J 5 bases; nucleotides not matched to a gene: 15. The CDR3 covers 17 residues. CDR1 is SGHVS and CDR2 is FNYEAQ in the germline V gene. CDR3 in amino acids: CASSSGSLAGGRETQYF. CDR3 coding DNA: TGTGCCAGCAGCTCCGGCTCTTTGGCGGGAGGCAGGGAGACCCAGTACTTC.

This clonotype has a count of ten or more. The CDR3 sequence is CAWIPGGTGETQYF. The CDR3 DNA follows: TGTGCCTGGATTCCGGGGGGGACAGGGGAGACCCAGTACTTC. The rearrangement uses TRBV30 and TRBJ2-5; D possibly corresponds to TRBD1 (9 bases). V was shortened by 4 bases and J by 5 bases, with 17 bases between the two germline ends. This CDR3 contains 14 residues. The germline CDR1 and CDR2 sequences are GTSNPN and SVGIG (reference sequence).

This clonotype was recorded a few times. The chain uses TRBV30 and TRBJ1-1, with D tentatively TRBD1 (5 bases). Per germline, CDR1 GTSNPN and CDR2 SVGIG (reference sequence). The CDR3 length is 15 residues. V was shortened by 4 bases and J by 3 bases, with 18 bases between the two germline ends. The DNA for the CDR3 is TGTGCCTGGATTCCCTTTGGGGGTCGGCACACTGAAGCTTTCTTT. This translates into CAWIPFGGRHTEAFF. The full variable domain, rest sourced from reference TRBV30 and TRBJ1-1, is SQTIHQWPATLVQPVGSPLSLECTVEGTSNPNLYWYRQAAGRGLQLLFYSVGIGQISSEVPQNLSASRPQDRQFILSSKKLLLSDSGFYLCAWIPFGGRHTEAFFGQGTRLTVV.

This clonotype was seen at least ten times. V usage is TRBV6-2 or TRBV6-3 and J usage is TRBJ2-7, with a weak D call TRBD1 (7 bases). Trimming took off 5 bases at V and 3 bases at J, with 23 bases between the two ends. This CDR3 comprises 17 residues. The germline gives CDR1 MNHEY, CDR2 SVGEGT. The CDR3 DNA reads as TGTGCCAGCAGTGAAGCTTTAACACGACAGGGAGGCTACGAGCAGTACTTC. Translated: CASSEALTRQGGYEQYF.

This clonotype has a count of ten or more. The V and J genes are TRBV2 and TRBJ1-2; TRBD1 matches 7 bases. With 6 bases clipped from V and 1 base from J, the junction kept 11 bases outside the gene matches. The CDR3 length is 16 residues. From germline, CDR1 is SNHLY and CDR2 FYNNEI. The CDR3 region has the DNA TGTGCCAGCAGGTTCTCACAGGGGAAAATTAACTATGGCTACACCTTC. This translates into CASRFSQGKINYGYTF.